The 29 T cell receptor beta chains below come from one sample, sequenced in a study of vaccination and CD4 T cells after COVID-19. Oncomine TCR Beta short-read sequencing was applied to DNA from cultured CD4+ T cells. MiXCR, applied by TCRdb to the PCR reads, yields one record per CDR3 protein. The top ten hold about a sixth of the sample, which has about 20,000 distinct CDR3 sequences, around four fifths seen once. These receptors lack a known antigen. As for treatment: roughly 11-day PBMC culture with coronavirus spike peptide pools or control peptides (ViraFEST assay). Sequences were derived from CD4+ T cells from blood, cultured in vitro, sampled after SARS-CoV-2 vaccination. These receptors all stem from a human donor who received a COVID-19 vaccine.

V is TRBV19 and J is TRBJ1-1; a possible D gene is TRBD1 (6 bases). CDR3 length: 16 residues. CDR1 and CDR2 from the germline V gene are LNHDA and SQIVND (reference sequence). Trimming shortened V by 1 base and J by 3 bases, and 15 bases separated the two germline ends. The chain's CDR3 is CASSIVPGADHTEAFF. Written as DNA, the CDR3 is TGTGCCAGTAGTATAGTTCCAGGGGCCGACCACACTGAAGCTTTCTTT.

The chain joins TRBV5-8 to TRBJ1-1; D remains ambiguous. V was shortened by 2 bases and J by 0 bases, with 11 bases between the two germline ends. This CDR3 has 15 residues. CDR1 is SGHTS and CDR2 is YDEGEE in the germline V gene. Here the CDR3 reads CASSLGRNLNTEAFF. CDR3 in DNA: TGTGCCAGCAGCTTAGGACGGAACCTGAACACTGAAGCTTTCTTT.

This chain links TRBV11-2 with TRBJ1-2; D call uncertain. Trimming pared 5 bases from V and 12 bases from J, leaving 19 bases between. The V gene's germline CDR1 is SGHAT and CDR2 FQNNGV. This CDR3 region has 13 residues. The CDR3 region has the DNA TGTGCCAGCAGCCAACGGAGGGCCGGGTTCCACACCTTC. Residues: CASSQRRAGFHTF.

As to this clonotype: A read error is likely, as this CDR3 ends without the conserved phenylalanine or tryptophan. The chain combines TRBV18 with TRBJ1-5; 8 bases are shared with TRBD1. The ends lost 9 bases at V and 5 bases at J; junction bases unmatched: 15. Germline assignment: CDR1 KGHSH and CDR2 LQKENI. This CDR3 is 16 amino acids long. Here the CDR3 reads CASSNSRQGPDQPQHC. Written as DNA, the CDR3 is TGTGCCAGTTCTAACTCTCGACAGGGGCCGGATCAGCCCCAGCATTGT.

The rearrangement joins TRBV15 to TRBJ2-3; no clear D gene. Germline-derived CDR1 and CDR2 are LNHNV and YYDKDF (reference sequence). CDR3 size: 15 residues. The V gene lost 0 bases and the J gene lost 0 bases, with 7 bases spanning the gap. This CDR3 reads CATSRDRASTDTQYF. The CDR3 DNA follows: TGTGCCACCAGCAGAGATCGAGCTAGCACAGATACGCAGTATTTT.

CDR3 nucleotide sequence: TGTGCCAGCAAGTCAGGGGGCCCGAACACTGAAGCTTTCTTT. Translating it yields CASKSGGPNTEAFF. The chain combines TRBV2 with TRBJ1-1, with 8 bases lining up with TRBD1. Per the germline V gene, CDR1 is SNHLY and CDR2 is FYNNEI. CDR3 length: 14 amino acids. V shed 7 bases, J shed 1 base, and the junction held 5 bases outside the gene matches.

This clonotype was recorded once. This sequence joins TRBV1 and TRBJ1-5. TRBV1 is a pseudogene segment. There are 13 residues in the CDR3. The CDR3 coding sequence is TGCACCAGCAGCCAAAAGGGAGATCAGCCCCAGCATTTT. Amino acids: CTSSQKGDQPQHF.

V gene TRBV20-1 combines with J gene TRBJ1-1; 8 bases map to TRBD1. CDR1 is DFQATT, CDR2 SNEGSKA, per germline (reference sequence). The trim removed 0 bases at V and 0 bases at J, leaving 3 bases unmatched. The length of the CDR3 is 15 residues. The CDR3 DNA reads TGCAGTGCTAGAGAACGACAGGGGATGAACACTGAAGCTTTCTTT. The encoded protein is CSARERQGMNTEAFF.

This clonotype was seen more than once but under ten times. The V gene is TRBV24-1, the J gene TRBJ1-2, with 7 bases lining up with TRBD1. This CDR3 is 16 amino acids long. Germline V gene sequence: CDR1 KGHDR, CDR2 SFDVKD. J was trimmed by 3 bases and V by 5 bases; bases with no gene match: 11. The CDR3 region is CATSGDRGGDDYGYTF. The DNA of the CDR3 is TGTGCCACCAGTGGGGATAGAGGGGGCGATGACTATGGCTACACCTTC.

The gene calls are TRBV12-3 or TRBV12-4 and TRBJ1-1; D is uncertain. V was clipped by 4 bases and J by 4 bases, with 16 bases between them. This CDR3 comprises 15 residues. The CDR3 nucleotides read TGTGCCAGCAGTTCGCAGGTTTCGGGGTTCACTGAAGCTTTCTTT. As protein: CASSSQVSGFTEAFF.

This clonotype occurred once. The chain uses TRBV24-1 and TRBJ1-6; TRBD1 agrees at 9 bases. The CDR3 contains 16 residues. V trimming: 9 bases; J trimming: 3 bases; junction bases outside the gene matches: 8. Germline CDR1 reads KGHDR; CDR2 reads SFDVKD. CDR3 residues: CATRRGQGGYNSPLHF. CDR3 in DNA: TGTGCCACCCGACGGGGACAGGGAGGCTATAATTCACCCCTCCACTTT.

The chain employs TRBV6-1 and TRBJ1-5; 10 bases line up with TRBD1. The CDR3 sequence is 17 residues long. Germline V gives CDR1 MNHNS, CDR2 SASEGT. The V and J ends lost 6 bases and 7 bases, in that order; junction bases with no gene match: 15. The CDR3 protein is CASSTGTGVVRGQPQHF. The CDR3 DNA sequence: TGTGCCAGCAGCACCGGGACAGGGGTCGTCAGAGGACAGCCCCAGCATTTT.

The chain links TRBV6-2 or TRBV6-3 to TRBJ2-1, with 9 bases identical to TRBD1. Losses at the gene ends were 8 bases for V and 5 bases for J; bases not matched to a gene: 1. The CDR3 has 12 residues. Germline assignment: CDR1 MNHEY and CDR2 SVGEGT. The CDR3 loop reads CASRDRDNEQFF. CDR3 nucleotide sequence: TGTGCCAGCCGGGACAGGGACAATGAGCAGTTCTTC.

The CDR3 reads CASSSGLVTHEQFF. DNA for the CDR3: TGTGCCAGCAGCTCGGGACTAGTAACCCATGAGCAGTTCTTC. The chain uses TRBV5-4 and TRBJ2-1; 8 positions match TRBD2. The CDR3 runs to 14 residues. Germline CDR1 is SGHNT and CDR2 is YYREEE (reference sequence). Losses at the gene ends were 3 bases for V and 8 bases for J; bases not matched to a gene: 7.

This clonotype has only one observation. The rearrangement joins TRBV5-1 to TRBJ2-2; D is perhaps TRBD1 (5 bases). The CDR3 totals 14 residues. Trimming took 6 bases from V and 7 from J, leaving 16 bases between them. Germline CDR1 reads SGHRS; CDR2 reads YFSETQ. For the CDR3, the DNA is TGCGCCAGCAACACCTCCGGTCAGGGCGGGGAGCTGTTTTTT. It specifies CASNTSGQGGELFF.

The rearrangement links TRBV20-1 to TRBJ2-7; 7 bases align to TRBD2. The CDR3 spans 14 residues. V lost 5 bases, J lost 4 bases, and 11 bases stayed unmatched. CDR1 and CDR2 (germline): DFQATT, SNEGSKA (reference sequence). CDR3 sequence reads: CSAVPLRGGYEQYF. As DNA, the CDR3 is TGCAGTGCTGTCCCTCTGCGCGGGGGTTACGAGCAGTACTTC.

The chain employs TRBV7-8 and TRBJ1-1, with D unclear. V was pared by 5 bases and J by 2 bases, with 15 bases between. The CDR3 has 15 residues. CDR1 and CDR2 (germline): SGHVS, FQNEAQ. CDR3 residues: CASSPREGPNTEAFF. The DNA for the CDR3 is TGTGCCAGCAGCCCCCGGGAAGGTCCAAACACTGAAGCTTTCTTT.

The V call is TRBV20-1, the J call TRBJ2-5; D is possibly TRBD1 or TRBD2 (5 bases each). CDR1 and CDR2 (germline): DFQATT, SNEGSKA (reference sequence). The length of the CDR3 is 16 residues. V was trimmed by 0 bases and J by 3 bases, leaving 17 bases between them. The CDR3 protein is CSAREGTGTDKETQYF. In DNA form, the CDR3 reads TGCAGTGCTAGAGAGGGAACCGGGACGGACAAAGAGACCCAGTACTTC.

The chain employs TRBV2 and TRBJ1-5, with D possibly TRBD1 on 6 matching bases. Germline values: CDR1 SNHLY, CDR2 FYNNEI. This CDR3 contains 14 residues. Trimming stripped 6 bases from V and 3 bases from J, with 12 bases between. The CDR3 protein is CASRMDSPNQPQHF. CDR3 nucleotide sequence: TGTGCCAGCAGGATGGACAGCCCCAATCAGCCCCAGCATTTT. Variable domain in full (rest from reference TRBV2 and TRBJ1-5): EPEVTQTPSHQVTQMGQEVILRCVPISNHLYFYWYRQILGQKVEFLVSFYNNEISEKSEIFDDQFSVERPDGSNFTLKIRSTKLEDSAMYFCASRMDSPNQPQHFGDGTRLSIL.

By sample fraction, this clonotype is medium-sized. This sequence joins TRBV7-2 and TRBJ1-6; TRBD1 is a possible D gene (5 bases). The germline gives CDR1 SGHTA, CDR2 FQGNSA. With 0 bases removed from V and 2 bases from J, the gap between germline ends came to 5 bases. The CDR3 covers 15 residues. DNA for the CDR3: TGTGCCAGCAGCTTAGCGGGGCCCTATAATTCACCCCTCCACTTT. Its protein is CASSLAGPYNSPLHF.

This chain links TRBV7-2 with TRBJ1-2, with 10 bases identical to TRBD1. This CDR3 is 17 amino acids long. The germline gives CDR1 SGHTA, CDR2 FQGNSA. With 6 bases clipped from V and 1 base from J, the junction kept 11 bases outside the gene matches. In DNA, the CDR3 is TGTGCCAGCAGTACAGGCGACAGGGGGCATTTTAACTATGGCTACACCTTC. Its protein is CASSTGDRGHFNYGYTF.

The chain joins TRBV12-3 or TRBV12-4 to TRBJ2-3; 8 bases are shared with TRBD1. The ends lost 5 bases at V and 4 bases at J; junction bases unmatched: 11. There are 16 residues in the CDR3. The CDR3 sequence is CASSPGGGGWADTQYF. In DNA form, the CDR3 reads TGTGCCAGCAGTCCAGGGGGCGGAGGATGGGCAGATACGCAGTATTTT.

The chain links TRBV5-1 to TRBJ2-3; D not resolved. CDR1 is SGHRS, CDR2 YFSETQ, per germline. CDR3 length equals 15 residues. The germline V and J ends were trimmed by 0 bases and 8 bases, with 16 bases remaining between them. CDR3 DNA sequence: TGCGCCAGCAGCTTGGAGCGCCCCGCGACCAGTACGCAGTATTTT. This encodes CASSLERPATSTQYF.

This chain connects TRBV10-3 to TRBJ1-1, with TRBD1 identical over 8 bases. The CDR3 consists of 15 residues. Trimming took 4 bases from V and 7 from J; bases not matched to a gene: 11. Germline V gene sequence: CDR1 ENHRY, CDR2 SYGVKD. The CDR3 sequence: CAISAAGGLGIEAFF. CDR3 bases: TGTGCCATCAGTGCAGCAGGGGGCCTCGGTATTGAAGCTTTCTTT.

This rearrangement joins TRBV7-9 to TRBJ2-5, with a weak D call TRBD1 (6 bases). Trimming left V 4 bases short and J 0 bases short, with 12 bases between. The V gene's germline CDR1 is SEHNR and CDR2 FQNEAQ (reference sequence). The CDR3 sequence is 15 residues long. The CDR3 spells CASSSTGQNQETQYF. The CDR3, as DNA: TGTGCCAGCAGCTCTACAGGACAGAACCAAGAGACCCAGTACTTC.

The rearrangement uses TRBV6-1 and TRBJ1-4; possibly TRBD1 for D (5 bases). The CDR3 is 17 residues long. The germline V and J ends were trimmed by 6 bases and 4 bases, with 21 bases remaining between them. The germline CDR1 and CDR2 sequences are MNHNS and SASEGT. DNA for the CDR3: TGTGCCAGCAGGGCCAGGGCCAATAGGGGCCTTAATGAAAAACTGTTTTTT. Translated: CASRARANRGLNEKLFF.

The V and J genes are TRBV20-1 and TRBJ1-2, with 8 bases lining up with TRBD1. V dropped 3 bases and J dropped 8; count of bases not matched to a gene: 17. Germline lookup yields CDR1 DFQATT and CDR2 SNEGSKA (reference sequence). CDR3 length: 16 amino acids. CDR3 amino acids: CSASESITDRGNGYTF. The CDR3 DNA is TGCAGTGCTAGTGAATCCATAACAGACAGGGGAAACGGCTACACCTTC.

The V call is TRBV19, the J call TRBJ1-6; unclear D gene. This CDR3 contains 15 residues. The V gene lost 8 bases and the J gene lost 9 bases, with 20 bases spanning the gap. Per the germline V gene, CDR1 is LNHDA and CDR2 is SQIVND (reference sequence). The CDR3 here is CASGLGETFGSPLHF. The DNA of the CDR3 is TGTGCCAGTGGTCTCGGTGAGACGTTTGGTTCACCCCTCCACTTT.

CDR3 sequence reads: CASSQSTGRYSNQPQHF. The CDR3 coding sequence is TGCGCCAGCAGTCAATCTACAGGGCGTTATAGCAATCAGCCCCAGCATTTT. J is TRBJ1-5 and V is TRBV23-1; weak D call: TRBD1 (6 bases). TRBV23-1 is sorted into the ORF group, with uncertain function. This CDR3 has 17 residues. Trimming removed 0 bases at V and 0 bases at J, with 12 bases between.